The 23 T cell receptor beta chains given below trace back to one sample, sequenced in a study of T-cell memory formation after mild COVID-19. TCRdb reprocessed the 5' RACE reads via MiXCR and lists one record per CDR3 protein. Of fewer than 300,000 distinct CDR3 sequences listed, about a sixth are singletons. The sequenced sample consisted of PBMCs or a T cell subset sorted from them (not recorded which). These receptors were collected from a young man who had mild COVID-19 (a few samples of this study predate the infection). Cell type and time point are not known.

This clonotype has a handful of counts. This chain connects TRBV12-3 or TRBV12-4 to TRBJ2-3; D could derive from TRBD1 or TRBD2 (5 bases each). The CDR3 has 13 amino acids. Trimming pared 4 bases from V and 5 bases from J, leaving 10 bases between. CDR3 amino acids: CASSWGSGDTQYF. The CDR3 DNA reads TGTGCCAGCAGTTGGGGCAGCGGAGATACGCAGTATTTT.

This chain uses TRBV18 with TRBJ2-3; TRBD1 is a possible D gene (5 bases). CDR1 and CDR2 from the germline V gene are KGHSH and LQKENI. The length of the CDR3 is 17 residues. V lost 4 bases to trimming and J lost 0 bases, with 17 bases between them. CDR3 sequence (DNA): TGTGCCAGCTCACGGACGATAAGGGGTACTAGCACAGATACGCAGTATTTT. This sequence encodes CASSRTIRGTSTDTQYF.

The rearrangement uses TRBV12-3 or TRBV12-4 and TRBJ2-5; D is undetermined. CDR3 length equals 11 residues. Trimming pared 6 bases from V and 5 bases from J, leaving 7 bases between. CDR3 sequence (DNA): TGTGCCAGCAGGGTCGGTGAGACCCAGTACTTC. This codes for CASRVGETQYF.

The rearrangement uses TRBV7-9 and TRBJ2-1, with TRBD2 as a possible D gene (5 bases). The CDR3 covers 12 residues. Between the trimmed V and J ends, which lost 5 bases and 10 bases, there was a span of 12 bases. Germline loops: CDR1 SEHNR, CDR2 FQNEAQ (reference sequence). CDR3 amino acids: CASSEAQREQFF. Written as DNA, the CDR3 is TGTGCCAGCAGCGAGGCCCAGCGGGAGCAGTTCTTC.

V and J are TRBV12-3 or TRBV12-4 and TRBJ1-4, with 7 bases aligning to TRBD1. J lost 5 bases, V lost 7 bases, and 7 bases had no gene match. This CDR3 is 14 amino acids long. The CDR3 DNA is TGTGCCAGCAATTCGGGACAGATAAATGAAAAACTGTTTTTT. Its protein product is CASNSGQINEKLFF.

This clonotype was detected only a few times. The chain has TRBV6-5 and TRBJ1-1; D is ambiguous. CDR1 and CDR2 (germline): MNHEY, SVGAGI. The CDR3 covers 14 residues. V lost 7 bases and J lost 1, with 13 bases in between. CDR3: CASIVSRGNTEAFF. As DNA, the CDR3 is TGTGCCAGCATTGTTTCACGGGGGAACACTGAAGCTTTCTTT.

The V gene is TRBV6-5, the J gene TRBJ1-2, with a possible D match to TRBD1 (6 bases). Trimming left V 7 bases short and J 2 bases short, with 17 bases between. Looked up from germline, CDR1 is MNHEY and CDR2 is SVGAGI. The CDR3 is 15 residues long. CDR3 coding DNA: TGTGCCAGCACCCCGGTGGGGGCCTTAAACTATGGCTACACCTTC. As protein: CASTPVGALNYGYTF.

The J gene is TRBJ2-7, the V gene TRBV4-2; 9 bases agree with TRBD2. Per the germline V gene, CDR1 is LGHNA and CDR2 is YNFKEQ. This CDR3 spans 18 amino acids. Trimming at V came to 0 bases and at J to 4 bases, leaving 13 bases not matched to a gene. CDR3 bases: TGTGCCAGCAGCCAAGACGGTAGCGGGGGCTCCCTTACGTACGAGCAGTACTTC. It specifies CASSQDGSGGSLTYEQYF.

This clonotype was counted a few times. V usage is TRBV7-6 and J usage is TRBJ2-2, with D unclear. Germline V lookup: CDR1 SGHVS, CDR2 FNYEAQ. V lost 5 bases, J lost 4 bases, and 11 bases lay in between. The CDR3 runs 14 residues. CDR3 bases: TGTGCCAGCAGCATCATGCAAGGCACCGGGGAGCTGTTTTTT. It codes for CASSIMQGTGELFF.

This chain connects TRBV12-3 or TRBV12-4 to TRBJ1-1; D gene ambiguous. V was cut by 4 bases and J by 3 bases, with 9 bases left in between. The CDR3 contains 13 residues. CDR3 amino acids: CASSSLGDTEAFF. The CDR3 DNA is TGTGCCAGCAGTTCCCTCGGTGACACTGAAGCTTTCTTT.

This clonotype was counted a few times. The DNA for the CDR3 is TGCGCCAGCAGCTTGGACGGACAGGGGTTCTCCGGGGAGCTGTTTTTT. Residues: CASSLDGQGFSGELFF. V usage is TRBV5-1 and J usage is TRBJ2-2; 9 nucleotides match TRBD1. Germline CDR1 is SGHRS and CDR2 is YFSETQ. The V gene end was trimmed by 0 bases and the J gene end by 6 bases; junction bases not matched to a gene: 6. The CDR3 covers 16 residues.

About this clonotype itself: One end of the junction does not line up with germline, which may come from a read error. V is TRBV6-1 and J is TRBJ1-1; maybe TRBD1 (6 bases). Germline lookup yields CDR1 MNHNS and CDR2 SASEGT. The CDR3 is 14 residues long. CDR3 sequence reads: CASTERTASTEAFF. Here the CDR3 DNA reads TGTGCCAGCACTGAAAGGACAGCTAGCACTGAAGCTTTCTTT.

V and J are TRBV20-1 and TRBJ1-4; TRBD1 is a possible D gene (6 bases). From germline, CDR1 is DFQATT and CDR2 SNEGSKA (reference sequence). The CDR3 is 14 amino acids. The ends were cut back, 6 bases at V and 6 bases at J, with 17 bases in the middle. The CDR3 sequence is CSASTGCSDEKLFF. The CDR3 region has the DNA TGCAGTGCGTCTACAGGGTGCTCGGATGAAAAACTGTTTTTT.

The chain carries TRBV2 and TRBJ1-5, with D tentatively TRBD1 (5 bases). Germline-derived CDR1 and CDR2 are SNHLY and FYNNEI. This CDR3 contains 15 residues. V was pared by 3 bases and J by 4 bases, with 13 bases between. As DNA, the CDR3 is TGTGCCAGCAGTGACGACAGTACAACTAATCAGCCCCAGCATTTT. Encoded protein: CASSDDSTTNQPQHF.

The V call is TRBV6-2 or TRBV6-3, the J call TRBJ2-2, with TRBD1 as a possible D gene (6 bases). This CDR3 has 13 amino acids. Germline values: CDR1 MNHEY, CDR2 SVGEGT. The V gene lost 6 bases and the J gene lost 16 bases, with 21 bases spanning the gap. The CDR3 DNA is TGTGCCAGCAGCCCGGGACACCCAACGGCCTCGTTTTTT. Translating it yields CASSPGHPTASFF.

The J gene is TRBJ1-2, the V gene TRBV7-3, with 11 nucleotides matching TRBD1. CDR3 length: 13 residues. V dropped 4 bases and J dropped 7; count of bases not matched to a gene: 2. Germline V gene sequence: CDR1 SGHTA, CDR2 FQGTGA. For the CDR3, the DNA is TGTGCCAGCAGCTCCGGGACAGGGGGTGGCTACACCTTC. Its translation is CASSSGTGGGYTF.

The CDR3 protein is CASRAVGGAYEQFF. CDR3 coding DNA: TGTGCCAGCAGGGCCGTCGGGGGGGCCTATGAGCAGTTCTTC. The chain is built from TRBV6-2 or TRBV6-3 and TRBJ2-1; 8 positions agree with TRBD2. Looked up from germline, CDR1 is MNHEY and CDR2 is SVGEGT. The CDR3 length is 14 residues. V shed 6 bases, J shed 8 bases, and the junction held 9 bases outside the gene matches.

This clonotype was seen a handful of times. The J gene is TRBJ2-7, the V gene TRBV5-1, with D perhaps TRBD1 (5 bases). The germline CDR1 and CDR2 sequences are SGHRS and YFSETQ. The CDR3 runs 14 residues. V was pared by 4 bases and J by 4 bases, with 15 bases between. The CDR3 loop reads CASSVTVGGYEQYF. CDR3 DNA sequence: TGCGCCAGCAGCGTGACAGTCGGTGGGTACGAGCAGTACTTC.

The chain joins TRBV4-3 to TRBJ2-3; D not resolved. V lost 1 base, J lost 1 base, and 12 bases lay in between. The CDR3 is made up of 16 amino acids. Germline assignment: CDR1 LGHNA and CDR2 YSLEER. For the CDR3, the DNA is TGCGCCAGCAGCCAAGGACACCCGGCGCGCACAGATACGCAGTATTTT. Translated, it gives CASSQGHPARTDTQYF.

This clonotype was seen a few times. The chain recombines TRBV19 with TRBJ1-1; D remains unclear. This CDR3 region has 14 residues. Germline assignment: CDR1 LNHDA and CDR2 SQIVND (reference sequence). V was clipped by 3 bases and J by 1 base, with 9 bases between them. This CDR3 is CASSIEMRNTEAFF. The CDR3, as DNA: TGTGCCAGTAGTATCGAGATGAGGAACACTGAAGCTTTCTTT.

The chain joins TRBV7-9 to TRBJ2-1, with D unresolved. Trimming shortened V by 5 bases and J by 5 bases, and 13 bases separated the two germline ends. CDR3 length equals 14 residues. Germline V gene sequence: CDR1 SEHNR, CDR2 FQNEAQ (reference sequence). CDR3 in amino acids: CASSLLAENNEQFF. In DNA, the CDR3 is TGTGCCAGCAGCCTACTGGCCGAAAACAATGAGCAGTTCTTC.

This clonotype was observed a few times. This chain connects TRBV7-8 to TRBJ2-2; D is uncertain. V was cut by 7 bases and J by 5 bases, with 11 bases left in between. This CDR3 contains 13 residues. The germline CDR1 and CDR2 sequences are SGHVS and FQNEAQ. The DNA for the CDR3 is TGTGCCAGCACATATGGGCGGACCGGGGAGCTGTTTTTT. It encodes CASTYGRTGELFF.

The chain recombines TRBV7-3 with TRBJ2-5; tentative D call: TRBD2 (5 bases). Trimming cost V 2 bases and J 3 bases, with 16 bases left between them. CDR3 size: 16 residues. Germline-derived CDR1 and CDR2 are SGHTA and FQGTGA. The CDR3 DNA is TGTGCCAGCAGCTTATATGTGACCCCGGGAAAAGAGACCCAGTACTTC. Translation gives CASSLYVTPGKETQYF. The full variable domain, rest sourced from reference TRBV7-3 and TRBJ2-5, is GAGVSQTPSNKVTEKGKYVELRCDPISGHTALYWYRQSLGQGPEFLIYFQGTGAADDSGLPNDRFFAVRPEGSVSTLKIQRTERGDSAVYLCASSLYVTPGKETQYFGPGTRLLVL.